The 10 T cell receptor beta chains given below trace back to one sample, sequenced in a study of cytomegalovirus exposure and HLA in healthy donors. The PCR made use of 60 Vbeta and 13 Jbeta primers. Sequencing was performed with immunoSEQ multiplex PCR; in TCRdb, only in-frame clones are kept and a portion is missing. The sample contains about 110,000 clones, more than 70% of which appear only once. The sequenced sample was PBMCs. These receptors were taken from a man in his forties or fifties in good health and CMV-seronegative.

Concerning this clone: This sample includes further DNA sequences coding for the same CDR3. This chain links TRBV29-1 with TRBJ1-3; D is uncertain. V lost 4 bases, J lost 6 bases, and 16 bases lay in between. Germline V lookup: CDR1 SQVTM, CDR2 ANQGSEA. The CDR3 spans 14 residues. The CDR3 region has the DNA TGCAGCGTTGCGCTGTCGGGGTCGGCAAACACCATATATTTT. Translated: CSVALSGSANTIYF.

The CDR3 sequence is CATHFGGTAEAFF. In nucleotides, the CDR3 is TGTGCCACCCATTTCGGGGGTACAGCTGAAGCTTTCTTT. V is TRBV5-4 and J is TRBJ1-1, with a possible D match to TRBD1 (5 bases). Germline CDR1 is SGHNT and CDR2 is YYREEE (reference sequence). This CDR3 is built from 13 residues. V was clipped by 9 bases and J by 6 bases, with 18 bases between them.

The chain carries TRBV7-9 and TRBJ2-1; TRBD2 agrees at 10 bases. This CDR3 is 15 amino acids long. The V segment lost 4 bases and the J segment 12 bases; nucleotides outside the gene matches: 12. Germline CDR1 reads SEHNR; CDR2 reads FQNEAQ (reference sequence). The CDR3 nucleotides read TGTGCCAGCAGCTCCAAGCGGGGGGGTCTTGAGGGGCAGTTCTTC. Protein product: CASSSKRGGLEGQFF.

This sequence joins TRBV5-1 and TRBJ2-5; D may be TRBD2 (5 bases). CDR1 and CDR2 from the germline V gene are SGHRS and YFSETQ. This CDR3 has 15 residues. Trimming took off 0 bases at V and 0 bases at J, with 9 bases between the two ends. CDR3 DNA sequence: TGCGCCAGCAGCTTGGTTCTAGCCAACCAAGAGACCCAGTACTTC. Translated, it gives CASSLVLANQETQYF.

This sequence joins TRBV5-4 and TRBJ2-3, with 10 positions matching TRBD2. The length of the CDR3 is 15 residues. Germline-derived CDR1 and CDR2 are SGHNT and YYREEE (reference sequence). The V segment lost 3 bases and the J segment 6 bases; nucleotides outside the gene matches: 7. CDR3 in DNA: TGTGCCAGCAGCTACGGACTAGCGGACCAGGATACGCAGTATTTT. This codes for CASSYGLADQDTQYF.

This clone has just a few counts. The CDR3 spells CSARTGYEQYF. In DNA form, the CDR3 reads TGCAGTGCAAGGACAGGCTACGAGCAGTACTTC. The rearrangement links TRBV20-1 to TRBJ2-7; TRBD1 matches 7 bases. CDR1 DFQATT and CDR2 SNEGSKA come from the germline V gene (reference sequence). The CDR3 loop spans 11 amino acids. Germline trimming cut 6 bases from V and 3 bases from J; bases unmatched to any gene: 2.

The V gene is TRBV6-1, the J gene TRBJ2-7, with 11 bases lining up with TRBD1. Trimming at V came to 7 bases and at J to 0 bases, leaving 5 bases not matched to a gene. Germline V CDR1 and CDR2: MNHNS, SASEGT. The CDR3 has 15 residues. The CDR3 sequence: CASTQDRGLSYEQYF. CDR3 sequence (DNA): TGTGCCAGCACCCAGGACAGGGGGCTCTCCTACGAGCAGTACTTC.

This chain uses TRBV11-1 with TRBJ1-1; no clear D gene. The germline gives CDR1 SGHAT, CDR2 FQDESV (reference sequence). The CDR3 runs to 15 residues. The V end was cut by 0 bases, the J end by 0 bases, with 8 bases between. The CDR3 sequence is CASSLATRMNTEAFF. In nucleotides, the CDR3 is TGTGCCAGCAGCTTAGCGACACGTATGAACACTGAAGCTTTCTTT.

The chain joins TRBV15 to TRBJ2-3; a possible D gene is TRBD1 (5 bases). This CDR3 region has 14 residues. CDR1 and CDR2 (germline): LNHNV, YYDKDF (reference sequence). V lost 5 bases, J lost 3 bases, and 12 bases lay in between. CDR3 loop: CATSLDISTDTQYF. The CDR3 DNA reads TGTGCCACCAGCCTGGACATTAGTACAGATACGCAGTATTTT.

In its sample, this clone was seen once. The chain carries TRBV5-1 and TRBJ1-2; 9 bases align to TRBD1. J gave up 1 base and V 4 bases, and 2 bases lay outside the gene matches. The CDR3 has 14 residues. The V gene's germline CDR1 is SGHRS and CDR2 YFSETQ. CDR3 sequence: CASSPTGGNYGYTF. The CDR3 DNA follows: TGCGCCAGCAGCCCGACAGGGGGTAACTATGGCTACACCTTC.